This T cell receptor beta chain comes out of a study of shared clonotypes between healthy human individuals. At the level of the study: Each donor's CD4 naive and CD4 memory cells filled three plates apiece, CD8 naive two, and CD8 memory one.

The study, taken as a whole, reports: Sorted-subset samples were not fully sequenced, rarefaction indicated.

How the authors handled the data: Filtering differed since immunoSEQ provided only junctions, with no quality scores. Measured with immunoSEQ multiplex PCR; TCRdb has only the in-frame clones, and not every one. From that table come the V and J calls and clone size; the DNA was used to work out D and trimming. Of millions of clones in the sample, approximately 95% are singletons; the top ten hold about 0.37%. Remarks on this clone: Its antigen is unknown.

The CDR3 extends over 16 amino acids. CDR1 and CDR2 from the germline V gene are LGHNA and YSLEER. V lost 0 bases to trimming and J lost 2 bases; unmatched junction nucleotides: 4. Sequenced: naive CD4+ T cells from PBMCs. Subset given: CD45RA+ positively selected. V gene TRBV4-3 combines with J gene TRBJ2-1, with 7 bases lining up with TRBD2. The sequence came from a young man in good health. Some clones in this sample may be carry-over from other donors' samples. The CDR3 spells CASSQDVRGTYNEQFF. CDR3 nucleotides: TGCGCCAGCAGCCAAGATGTGCGGGGGACCTACAATGAGCAGTTCTTC.